This T cell receptor (beta chain) was recorded in a study of long-term antiretroviral therapy in people with HIV. Trimming at V came to 1 base and at J to 8 bases, leaving 11 bases not matched to a gene. Germline-derived CDR1 and CDR2 are SGHTA and FQGTGA. This CDR3 contains 16 residues. This clone was observed a few times. Samples were assayed with immunoSEQ v3.0 at survey level. Method: immunoSEQ multiplex PCR; TCRdb's copy keeps in-frame clones and lacks some. The sample lists 20,000 to 25,000 clones, roughly 84% occurring once. The J gene is TRBJ2-1, the V gene TRBV7-3; 7 nucleotides align to TRBD2. The source of this sequence is a man between 60 and 75 years old with HIV. Material: unsorted PBMCs, obtained 0.6 years after starting antiretroviral therapy. The DNA for the CDR3 is TGTGCCAGCAGCTTAAAGGCGGGAGCGGCCTGGGATGAGCAGTTCTTC. It is translated as CASSLKAGAAWDEQFF.